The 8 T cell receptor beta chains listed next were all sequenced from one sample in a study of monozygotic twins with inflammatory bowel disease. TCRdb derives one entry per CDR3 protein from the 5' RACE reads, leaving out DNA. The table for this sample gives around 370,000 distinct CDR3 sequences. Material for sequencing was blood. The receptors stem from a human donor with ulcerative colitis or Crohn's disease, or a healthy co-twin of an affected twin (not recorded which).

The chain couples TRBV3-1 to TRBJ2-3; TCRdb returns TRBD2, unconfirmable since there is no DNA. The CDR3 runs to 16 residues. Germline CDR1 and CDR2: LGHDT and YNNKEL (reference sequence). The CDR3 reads CASSRTSGGAGDTQYF.

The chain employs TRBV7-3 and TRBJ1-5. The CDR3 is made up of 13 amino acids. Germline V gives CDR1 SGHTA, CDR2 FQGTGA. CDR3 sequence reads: CASSAGPLQPQHF. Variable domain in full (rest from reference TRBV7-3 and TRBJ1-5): GAGVSQTPSNKVTEKGKYVELRCDPISGHTALYWYRQSLGQGPEFLIYFQGTGAADDSGLPNDRFFAVRPEGSVSTLKIQRTERGDSAVYLCASSAGPLQPQHFGDGTRLSIL.

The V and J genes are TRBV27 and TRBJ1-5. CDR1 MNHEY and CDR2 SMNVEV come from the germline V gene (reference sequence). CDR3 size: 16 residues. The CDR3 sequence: CASSFRAGWSNQPQHF.

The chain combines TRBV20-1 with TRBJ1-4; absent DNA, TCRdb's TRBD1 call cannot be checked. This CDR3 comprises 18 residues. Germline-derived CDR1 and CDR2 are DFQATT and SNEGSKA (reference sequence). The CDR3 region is CSARGLGTGVTTNEKLFF.

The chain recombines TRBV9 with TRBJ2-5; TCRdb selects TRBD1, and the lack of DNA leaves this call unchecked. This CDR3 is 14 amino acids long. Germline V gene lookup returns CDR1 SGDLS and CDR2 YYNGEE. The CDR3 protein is CASSASGGEETQYF. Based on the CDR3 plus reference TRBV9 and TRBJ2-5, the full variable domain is DSGVTQTPKHLITATGQRVTLRCSPRSGDLSVYWYQQSLDQGLQFLIQYYNGEERAKGNILERFSAQQFPDLHSELNLSSLELGDSALYFCASSASGGEETQYFGPGTRLLVL.

Here the CDR3 reads CASSPSGLAVETQYF. The chain uses TRBV5-1 and TRBJ2-3; absent DNA, TCRdb's TRBD2 call cannot be checked. The CDR3 runs 15 residues. Germline V gene sequence: CDR1 SGHRS, CDR2 YFSETQ.

CDR3 residues: CSATEQGSDYGYTF. This chain connects TRBV20-1 to TRBJ1-2; TCRdb names TRBD1, which stays unverified in the absence of DNA. There are 14 residues in the CDR3. Germline V gives CDR1 DFQATT, CDR2 SNEGSKA (reference sequence).

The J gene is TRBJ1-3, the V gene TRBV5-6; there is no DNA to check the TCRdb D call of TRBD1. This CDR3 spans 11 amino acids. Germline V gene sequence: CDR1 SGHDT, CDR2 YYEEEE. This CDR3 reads CASSLLRDTNF.